This entry lists 10 T cell receptor beta chains sequenced from one sample in a study of T-cell reconstitution after alpha-beta-depleted transplantation in children. Preparing the TCRbeta library involved the use of unique molecular identifiers. TCRdb passed the PCR reads through MiXCR, listing each CDR3 protein once. The sample has 200,000 or so distinct CDR3 sequences; roughly 6.3% are singletons. Source: PBMCs, taken before TCRalphabeta/CD19-depleted stem cell transplant. Receptor source: a girl less than two years old with combined immunodeficiency, due to receive a stem cell transplant.

This chain connects TRBV15 to TRBJ2-2, with 12 bases that match TRBD2. The V gene's germline CDR1 is LNHNV and CDR2 YYDKDF (reference sequence). The CDR3 has 18 residues. The V segment lost 1 base and the J segment 4 bases; nucleotides outside the gene matches: 7. This CDR3 reads CATSRALAGGPVTGELFF. The CDR3 DNA is TGTGCCACCAGCAGAGCCCTAGCGGGAGGGCCGGTCACCGGGGAGCTGTTTTTT.

This sequence joins TRBV12-3 or TRBV12-4 and TRBJ2-3; D possibly corresponds to TRBD2 (5 bases). The V and J ends lost 7 bases and 8 bases respectively, with 28 bases between them. The CDR3 is 17 residues long. CDR3 coding DNA: TGTGCCAGCACCTACGAGTGGGTGGACGGAGGTCCTGGTACGCAGTATTTT. It encodes CASTYEWVDGGPGTQYF.

This clonotype was counted only a few times. The V and J genes are TRBV15 and TRBJ2-2; unclear D gene. The CDR3 consists of 14 residues. V dropped 3 bases and J dropped 1 base, with 6 bases sitting between them. CDR1 and CDR2 from the germline V gene are LNHNV and YYDKDF (reference sequence). The CDR3 loop reads CATSRTENTGELFF. CDR3 DNA sequence: TGTGCCACCAGCAGGACGGAGAACACCGGGGAGCTGTTTTTT.

J is TRBJ2-1 and V is TRBV2; 12 bases fit TRBD2. This CDR3 comprises 18 residues. The V and J ends lost 8 bases and 1 base, in that order; junction bases with no gene match: 12. Germline CDR1 and CDR2: SNHLY and FYNNEI. The CDR3 spells CASCPSLAGGPSYNEQFF. The CDR3 DNA follows: TGTGCCAGCTGTCCTAGCCTAGCGGGGGGGCCTTCCTACAATGAGCAGTTCTTC.

This clonotype was seen at least ten times. The V and J genes are TRBV7-2 and TRBJ2-1; 11 bases map to TRBD2. This CDR3 is built from 15 residues. Germline V gene lookup returns CDR1 SGHTA and CDR2 FQGNSA. V lost 3 bases to trimming and J lost 4 bases; unmatched junction nucleotides: 2. Written as DNA, the CDR3 is TGTGCCAGCAGCTTTGGGACTAGCGGATACAATGAGCAGTTCTTC. It translates to CASSFGTSGYNEQFF.

This clonotype was recorded many times. V and J are TRBV6-1 and TRBJ2-3; 8 bases fit TRBD2. The CDR3 contains 15 residues. Germline-derived CDR1 and CDR2 are MNHNS and SASEGT. V shed 5 bases, J shed 1 base, and the junction held 5 bases outside the gene matches. The CDR3: CASSTGGAGTDTQYF. The CDR3 DNA sequence: TGTGCCAGCAGTACCGGGGGGGCGGGCACAGATACGCAGTATTTT.

This clonotype showed up many times. The chain has TRBV20-1 and TRBJ2-5; no definite D call. V was clipped by 5 bases and J by 2 bases, with 12 bases between them. Per germline, CDR1 DFQATT and CDR2 SNEGSKA (reference sequence). The CDR3 has 13 residues. The CDR3, as DNA: TGCAGTGCTGCTCTTTGGAATCAAGAGACCCAGTACTTC. Protein product: CSAALWNQETQYF.

This clonotype has at least ten counts. The rearrangement links TRBV24-1 to TRBJ2-3; TRBD1 matches 7 bases. The CDR3 length is 16 residues. CDR1 and CDR2 from the germline V gene are KGHDR and SFDVKD. V lost 6 bases, J lost 1 base, and 9 bases stayed unmatched. In DNA form, the CDR3 reads TGTGCCACCAGTTCTAACAGGGGATTAGGCACAGATACGCAGTATTTT. Encoded protein: CATSSNRGLGTDTQYF.

This clonotype was counted many times. This chain connects TRBV25-1 to TRBJ2-5; D is possibly TRBD1 (5 bases). The CDR3 is 15 residues long. The V gene lost 3 bases and the J gene lost 1 base, with 12 bases spanning the gap. Germline V gene sequence: CDR1 MGHDK, CDR2 SYGVNS. As DNA, the CDR3 is TGTGCCAGCAGTGACCCCAACAGGAGCCAAGAGACCCAGTACTTC. Protein: CASSDPNRSQETQYF.

The table lists this clonotype with many counts. This sequence joins TRBV25-1 and TRBJ2-1, with no clear D. This CDR3 region has 13 residues. The germline V gene has CDR1 MGHDK and CDR2 SYGVNS. V was shortened by 4 bases and J by 4 bases, with 8 bases between the two germline ends. The CDR3 bases are TGTGCCAGCAGTGGTCTAGGTTACAATGAGCAGTTCTTC. This encodes CASSGLGYNEQFF. Full variable domain (remainder filled in from reference TRBV25-1 and TRBJ2-1): EADIYQTPRYLVIGTGKKITLECSQTMGHDKMYWYQQDPGMELHLIHYSYGVNSTEKGDLSSESTVSRIRTEHFPLTLESARPSHTSQYLCASSGLGYNEQFFGPGTRLTVL.